This T cell receptor (beta chain) was obtained from a study of shared clonotypes between healthy human individuals. General study findings and limits: The study drew on few donors, limiting represented genetic and exposure-history diversity.

The CDR3 spans 17 residues. Germline V lookup: CDR1 MGHRA, CDR2 YSYEKL. Germline trimming cut 0 bases from V and 4 bases from J; bases unmatched to any gene: 7. As concerns this clone: Its antigen is not known.

TCRdb's copy holds only in-frame clones and misses some; the assay was immunoSEQ multiplex PCR. The sample yields 2 million or so clones, over 85% seen once. The sequencing input was naive CD4+ T cells sorted from blood. The sample's subset: CD45RA+ positively selected. The rearrangement uses TRBV4-1 and TRBJ2-7, with 12 bases matching TRBD2. This TCR was sampled from a young man in good health. CDR3 bases: TGCGCCAGCAGCCAAGATTGGCTAGCGGGGGGGAATTACGAGCAGTACTTC. Amino acids: CASSQDWLAGGNYEQYF.